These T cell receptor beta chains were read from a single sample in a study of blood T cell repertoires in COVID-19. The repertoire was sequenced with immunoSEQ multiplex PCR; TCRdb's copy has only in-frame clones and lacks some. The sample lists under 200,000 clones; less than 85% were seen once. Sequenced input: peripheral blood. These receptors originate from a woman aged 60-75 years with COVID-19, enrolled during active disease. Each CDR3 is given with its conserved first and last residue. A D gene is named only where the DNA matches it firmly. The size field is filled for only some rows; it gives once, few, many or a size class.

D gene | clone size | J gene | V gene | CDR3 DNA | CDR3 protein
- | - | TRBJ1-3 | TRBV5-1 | TGCGCCAGTAGGACAGAAACGGGAAACACCATATATTTT | CASRTETGNTIYF
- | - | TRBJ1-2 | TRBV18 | TGTGCCAGCTCACCACCCACAGATGGCTACACCTTC | CASSPPTDGYTF
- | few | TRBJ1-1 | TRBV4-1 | TGCGCCAGCAGCCACCCGGTACGGGTAGGCACTGAAGCTTTCTTT | CASSHPVRVGTEAFF
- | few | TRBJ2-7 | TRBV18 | TGTGCCAGCTCTTATAAGCGGAATGCCTACGAGCAGTACTTC | CASSYKRNAYEQYF
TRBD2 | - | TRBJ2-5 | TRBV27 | TGTGCCAGCAGTTATTCGACTAGCGGGGGGCGGGAGACCCAGTACTTC | CASSYSTSGGRETQYF
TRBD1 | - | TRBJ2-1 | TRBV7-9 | TGTGCCAGCAGCTTACAGGGGGCGCCCAATGAGCAGTTCTTC | CASSLQGAPNEQFF
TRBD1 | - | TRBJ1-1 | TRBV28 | TGTGCCAGCATACGGAAAGACAGGGGGTGGGTGGGCACTGAAGCTTTCTTT | CASIRKDRGWVGTEAFF
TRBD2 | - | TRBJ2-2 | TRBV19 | TGTGCCACCGCAACTAGCGCAAACACCGGGGAGCTGTTTTTT | CATATSANTGELFF
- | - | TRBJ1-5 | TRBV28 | TGTGCCAGCAGTTTAGAGGGAACAGGGCTCGGGGATCAGCCCCAGCATTTT | CASSLEGTGLGDQPQHF
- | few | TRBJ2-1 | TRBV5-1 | TGCGCCAGCAGCTTGGACGGGAGCTCCTACAATGAGCAGTTCTTC | CASSLDGSSYNEQFF
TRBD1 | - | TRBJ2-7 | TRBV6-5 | TGTGCCAGCAGGCAGGGACAGGGGCCACTGGAGCAGTACTTC | CASRQGQGPLEQYF
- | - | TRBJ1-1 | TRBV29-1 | TGCAGCGTTGAAGGGGGACAGAACACTGAAGCTTTCTTT | CSVEGGQNTEAFF
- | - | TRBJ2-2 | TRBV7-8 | TGTGCCAGCAGCCTCAGGCTCGCGAACACCGGGGAGCTGTTTTTT | CASSLRLANTGELFF
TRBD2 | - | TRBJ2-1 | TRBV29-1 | TGCAGCGTCCGAGCGCCGACTAGCGGGGGGTTACGGGAGCAGTTCTTC | CSVRAPTSGGLREQFF
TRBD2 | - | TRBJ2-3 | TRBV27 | TGTGCCAGCAGTCGCCGACTAGCGGGGGGGCAATCAGATACGCAGTATTTT | CASSRRLAGGQSDTQYF
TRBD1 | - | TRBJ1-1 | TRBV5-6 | TGTGCCAGCAGCTTGGGGATCAGGGGGAGTACTTTCTTT | CASSLGIRGSTFF
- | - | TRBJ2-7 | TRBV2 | TGTGCCAGCAAGGACAGATACTACGAGCAGTACTTC | CASKDRYYEQYF
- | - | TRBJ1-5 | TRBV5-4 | TGTGCCAGCAGCTTGGATGGGGGGGTTGGGGGTCAGCCCCAGCATTTT | CASSLDGGVGGQPQHF
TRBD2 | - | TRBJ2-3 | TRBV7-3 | TGTGCCAGCAGTTCTCTAGCGGGTAGCCTCGATACGCAGTATTTT | CASSSLAGSLDTQYF
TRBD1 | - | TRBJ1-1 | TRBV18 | TGTGCCAGCTCACCAACGGACAGGGACACTGAAGCTTTCTTT | CASSPTDRDTEAFF